The 27 T cell receptor beta chains presented below share a single source sample, sequenced in a study of blood T cell repertoires in COVID-19. The method was immunoSEQ multiplex PCR; TCRdb's version includes in-frame clones alone and lacks a portion of them. The data contain about 160,000 clones, 82% of them singletons. The sample was peripheral blood. All receptors derive from a woman of 80 years or more with acute or convalescent COVID-19.

This clone was detected a few times. The chain uses TRBV7-9 and TRBJ1-1, with TRBD1 identical over 7 bases. The germline gives CDR1 SEHNR, CDR2 FQNEAQ (reference sequence). The CDR3 is made up of 18 amino acids. Trimming took 4 bases from V and 7 from J; bases not matched to a gene: 21. The CDR3: CASSSSGGTRSTPREAFF. The CDR3 nucleotides are TGTGCCAGCAGCTCGTCAGGGGGGACCAGATCCACTCCTCGTGAAGCTTTCTTT.

J is TRBJ2-3 and V is TRBV6-5; D perhaps matches TRBD1 (6 bases). This CDR3 is 15 amino acids long. V shed 2 bases and J shed 4 bases, with 13 bases lying between them. The germline V gene has CDR1 MNHEY and CDR2 SVGAGI. CDR3 nucleotides: TGTGCCAGCAGTTACGGGGCAGGGGAATCAGATACGCAGTATTTT. Its protein product is CASSYGAGESDTQYF.

This rearrangement joins TRBV9 to TRBJ1-6; D gene uncertain. The germline V gene encodes CDR1 SGDLS and CDR2 YYNGEE. CDR3 length equals 12 residues. V dropped 2 bases and J dropped 10 bases, with 7 bases sitting between them. In DNA form, the CDR3 reads TGTGCCAGCAGCGTGGGAGTATCACCCCTCCACTTT. As protein: CASSVGVSPLHF.

The rearrangement links TRBV7-2 to TRBJ1-2; TRBD1 aligns across 11 bases. Trimming cost V 5 bases and J 5 bases; bases outside gene matches: 7. This CDR3 spans 15 amino acids. The germline V gene has CDR1 SGHTA and CDR2 FQGNSA. The CDR3 bases are TGTGCCAGCAGCCAACGGACAGGGGGCGCGTATGGCTACACCTTC. Translated: CASSQRTGGAYGYTF.

The V call is TRBV30, the J call TRBJ1-3; D not certain. This CDR3 contains 13 residues. V dropped 2 bases and J dropped 7 bases, with 12 bases sitting between them. The germline CDR1 and CDR2 sequences are GTSNPN and SVGIG (reference sequence). The CDR3 here is CAWSFGFGNTIYF. CDR3 bases: TGTGCCTGGAGTTTCGGGTTTGGGAACACCATATATTTT. The full variable domain, in which reference TRBV30 and TRBJ1-3 provide the parts outside the CDR3, is SQTIHQWPATLVQPVGSPLSLECTVEGTSNPNLYWYRQAAGRGLQLLFYSVGIGQISSEVPQNLSASRPQDRQFILSSKKLLLSDSGFYLCAWSFGFGNTIYFGEGSWLTVV.

This clone was counted between two and nine times. The rearrangement uses TRBV19 and TRBJ1-1; D is undetermined. V was shortened by 1 base and J by 3 bases, with 6 bases between the two germline ends. Germline assignment: CDR1 LNHDA and CDR2 SQIVND (reference sequence). The CDR3 has 13 residues. CDR3 sequence: CASSIVSDTEAFF. DNA for the CDR3: TGTGCCAGTAGTATAGTTAGTGACACTGAAGCTTTCTTT.

The chain combines TRBV13 with TRBJ2-7; 7 bases align to TRBD2. With 5 bases clipped from V and 3 bases from J, the junction kept 7 bases outside the gene matches. The germline V gene encodes CDR1 PRHDT and CDR2 FYEKMQ (reference sequence). The CDR3 length is 14 residues. CDR3 DNA sequence: TGTGCCAGCAGCCCCGGGCTAGCGGTCTACGAGCAGTACTTC. It is translated as CASSPGLAVYEQYF.

This clone was detected only a few times. V is TRBV24-1 and J is TRBJ2-3, with D perhaps TRBD2 (6 bases). V shed 0 bases and J shed 0 bases, with 27 bases lying between them. The CDR3 length is 22 residues. Germline V gene lookup returns CDR1 KGHDR and CDR2 SFDVKD. The CDR3 sequence is CATSDLQFTLGQREVSTDTQYF. CDR3 in DNA: TGTGCCACCAGTGATTTGCAGTTTACTTTGGGTCAGAGGGAGGTTAGCACAGATACGCAGTATTTT.

The V gene is TRBV5-1, the J gene TRBJ2-1; 7 bases are shared with TRBD2. The CDR3 runs to 15 residues. The V gene end was trimmed by 4 bases and the J gene end by 3 bases; junction bases not matched to a gene: 7. Germline values: CDR1 SGHRS, CDR2 YFSETQ. CDR3 coding DNA: TGCGCCAGCAGCCGGGATAGCGGGTACTACAATGAGCAGTTCTTC. It translates to CASSRDSGYYNEQFF.

The genes are TRBV28 and TRBJ1-5; 9 nucleotides line up with TRBD1. CDR1 MDHEN and CDR2 SYDVKM come from the germline V gene. V lost 5 bases and J lost 2; bases outside the gene matches: 10. The length of the CDR3 is 17 residues. CDR3 sequence: CASSTMDRGRGNQPQHF. CDR3 sequence (DNA): TGTGCCAGCAGTACTATGGACAGGGGCCGGGGCAATCAGCCCCAGCATTTT. Based on the CDR3 plus reference TRBV28 and TRBJ1-5, the full variable domain is DVKVTQSSRYLVKRTGEKVFLECVQDMDHENMFWYRQDPGLGLRLIYFSYDVKMKEKGDIPEGYSVSREKKERFSLILESASTNQTSMYLCASSTMDRGRGNQPQHFGDGTRLSIL.

The sample holds one count of this clone. The gene calls are TRBV9 and TRBJ1-2; D call uncertain. The ends were cut back, 5 bases at V and 4 bases at J, with 15 bases in the middle. CDR3 length equals 14 residues. Per germline, CDR1 SGDLS and CDR2 YYNGEE. The CDR3 region has the DNA TGTGCCAGCAGTGAGGTGGCGGGGTCCTATGGCTACACCTTC. The encoded protein is CASSEVAGSYGYTF.

The CDR3 DNA sequence: TGTGCCAGCAGTTACTCGGGAGTAAGGCGGGGCAATGAGCAGTTCTTC. Its protein product is CASSYSGVRRGNEQFF. The rearrangement joins TRBV6-5 to TRBJ2-1; D perhaps matches TRBD2 (6 bases). Trimming shortened V by 0 bases and J by 6 bases, and 15 bases separated the two germline ends. Germline V gene sequence: CDR1 MNHEY, CDR2 SVGAGI. The CDR3 totals 16 residues.

This chain uses TRBV6-2 or TRBV6-3 with TRBJ2-7; tentatively, D is TRBD1 (6 bases). Trimming took off 0 bases at V and 0 bases at J, with 9 bases between the two ends. The CDR3 is 15 amino acids. The V gene's germline CDR1 is MNHEY and CDR2 SVGEGT. CDR3 coding DNA: TGTGCCAGCAGTTACTCCAACAGGGTCTCCTACGAGCAGTACTTC. Its protein is CASSYSNRVSYEQYF.

The chain recombines TRBV14 with TRBJ1-3; TRBD1 agrees at 9 bases. The V gene's germline CDR1 is SGHDN and CDR2 FVKESK. This CDR3 region has 14 residues. V lost 5 bases, J lost 6 bases, and 5 bases stayed unmatched. The CDR3 protein is CASSDTGGENTIYF. The CDR3, as DNA: TGTGCCAGCAGCGACACAGGGGGCGAAAACACCATATATTTT.

This chain joins TRBV2 and TRBJ1-6; 9 bases map to TRBD1. V trimming: 4 bases; J trimming: 6 bases; junction bases outside the gene matches: 4. The CDR3 runs to 15 residues. Germline V gene sequence: CDR1 SNHLY, CDR2 FYNNEI. CDR3 amino acids: CASSVRTGANSPLHF. The CDR3 DNA follows: TGTGCCAGCAGTGTCAGGACAGGGGCTAATTCACCCCTCCACTTT.

J is TRBJ2-3 and V is TRBV5-5, with a possible D match to TRBD1 (5 bases). Trimming cost V 4 bases and J 1 base, with 7 bases left between them. Germline CDR1 SGHKS, CDR2 YYEKEE (reference sequence). The CDR3 contains 13 residues. The CDR3: CASSPQGTDTQYF. DNA of the CDR3: TGTGCCAGCAGCCCACAGGGCACAGATACGCAGTATTTT.

V gene TRBV7-2 combines with J gene TRBJ2-2, with a weak D call TRBD1 (6 bases). CDR1 is SGHTA, CDR2 FQGNSA, per germline. The CDR3 sequence is 16 residues long. Between the trimmed V and J ends, which lost 5 bases and 0 bases, there was a span of 13 bases. The CDR3 nucleotides are TGTGCCAGCAGCCCTCAGGGGACGACGAACACCGGGGAGCTGTTTTTT. Amino acids: CASSPQGTTNTGELFF.

The chain recombines TRBV5-6 with TRBJ2-1; the match to TRBD2 covers 8 bases. CDR1 SGHDT and CDR2 YYEEEE come from the germline V gene. V was pared by 6 bases and J by 8 bases, with 10 bases of the junction left unmatched. The CDR3 runs 14 residues. CDR3 sequence: CASTGTSFADEQFF. CDR3 coding DNA: TGTGCCAGCACCGGGACTAGTTTCGCCGATGAGCAGTTCTTC.

The chain is built from TRBV7-8 and TRBJ2-3, with no clear D. This CDR3 comprises 16 residues. The germline V gene has CDR1 SGHVS and CDR2 FQNEAQ. V was shortened by 3 bases and J by 4 bases, with 17 bases between the two germline ends. The CDR3 nucleotides read TGTGCCAGCAGCTTTGGTAGAGGAAGGTCAGCAGATACGCAGTATTTT. It yields the protein CASSFGRGRSADTQYF.

The V gene is TRBV7-7, the J gene TRBJ2-1; a possible D gene is TRBD2 (6 bases). The V and J ends lost 3 bases and 7 bases respectively, with 16 bases between them. The CDR3 length is 15 residues. Per germline, CDR1 SSHAT and CDR2 FNYEAQ (reference sequence). CDR3 in amino acids: CASSLGVAAVNEQFF. In nucleotides, the CDR3 is TGTGCCAGCAGCTTGGGGGTAGCGGCCGTGAATGAGCAGTTCTTC.

This chain uses TRBV25-1 with TRBJ1-2; 8 positions agree with TRBD1. CDR3 length: 13 amino acids. The V and J ends lost 4 bases and 4 bases, in that order; junction bases with no gene match: 2. The germline V gene has CDR1 MGHDK and CDR2 SYGVNS. CDR3 amino acids: CASSGTGIYGYTF. As DNA, the CDR3 is TGTGCCAGCAGTGGGACAGGGATCTATGGCTACACCTTC.

This chain uses TRBV5-4 with TRBJ2-3, with 8 bases aligning to TRBD2. Germline V lookup: CDR1 SGHNT, CDR2 YYREEE (reference sequence). The CDR3 length is 16 residues. The ends lost 0 bases at V and 2 bases at J; junction bases unmatched: 5. CDR3 sequence (DNA): TGTGCCAGCAGCTTGGGGTCTAGCGGGTACACAGATACGCAGTATTTT. This codes for CASSLGSSGYTDTQYF.

The rearrangement uses TRBV6-5 and TRBJ2-1; D unclear. V was clipped by 7 bases and J by 3 bases, with 7 bases between them. The germline V gene encodes CDR1 MNHEY and CDR2 SVGAGI. The CDR3 loop spans 12 amino acids. The CDR3 sequence: CASNRYYNEQFF. The CDR3 DNA is TGTGCCAGCAACCGCTACTACAATGAGCAGTTCTTC.

The chain recombines TRBV5-1 with TRBJ2-1, with 7 bases that match TRBD2. There are 15 residues in the CDR3. Germline CDR1 and CDR2: SGHRS and YFSETQ. With 6 bases clipped from V and 8 bases from J, the junction kept 14 bases outside the gene matches. CDR3: CASNQGLVNFDEQFF. The DNA of the CDR3 is TGCGCCAGCAATCAAGGACTAGTGAATTTCGATGAGCAGTTCTTC. Together with reference TRBV5-1 and TRBJ2-1, the CDR3 gives the full variable domain: KAGVTQTPRYLIKTRGQQVTLSCSPISGHRSVSWYQQTPGQGLQFLFEYFSETQRNKGNFPGRFSGRQFSNSRSEMNVSTLELGDSALYLCASNQGLVNFDEQFFGPGTRLTVL.

The chain links TRBV5-5 to TRBJ2-1, with TRBD2 matching over 11 bases. The germline V gene has CDR1 SGHKS and CDR2 YYEKEE (reference sequence). Trimming cost V 1 base and J 8 bases; bases outside gene matches: 14. The CDR3 covers 18 residues. The CDR3 protein is CASSLYPGTSGLRDEQFF. CDR3 DNA: TGTGCCAGCAGCTTGTACCCCGGGACTAGCGGCCTTAGGGATGAGCAGTTCTTC.

V is TRBV10-2 and J is TRBJ2-5; 7 bases map to TRBD2. Germline V gene data show CDR1 as WSHSY and CDR2 as SAAADI. V dropped 3 bases and J dropped 0; count of bases not matched to a gene: 4. CDR3 length: 15 residues. The CDR3 DNA sequence: TGCGCCAGCAGTGATGAACTAGCGAACCAAGAGACCCAGTACTTC. It encodes CASSDELANQETQYF.

This clone was seen a single time. The gene calls are TRBV29-1 and TRBJ2-3; 7 bases are shared with TRBD1. CDR3 size: 14 residues. CDR1 and CDR2 from the germline V gene are SQVTM and ANQGSEA. V shed 6 bases, J shed 4 bases, and the junction held 10 bases outside the gene matches. The CDR3 region has the DNA TGCAGCGTGGAGACGACAGGGTCGGCAGATACGCAGTATTTT. Residues: CSVETTGSADTQYF.